These 16 T cell receptor beta chains were all obtained from the same sample, sequenced in a study of CXCR3-negative and CXCR3-positive naive CD8 T cells. Study-wide results and caveats: Naive cells positive for CXCR3 carried more hydrophobic TRB CDR3s than CXCR3-negative ones.

UMI-labeled TRB cDNA libraries were prepared by 5' RACE. TCRdb reprocessed the 5' RACE reads and keeps a single row for each CDR3 protein, giving no DNA. The listing records tens of thousands of distinct CDR3 sequences. The antigens of these receptors remain unknown. The material sequenced was naive CXCR3+ CD8+ T cells from blood. Sample subset: CD45RO-CCR7+CD27+CD95- naive CD8+ T cells expressing CXCR3 (TNR3+). The source is a human donor in good health. Some clones in this sample may be carry-over from other donors' samples.

This chain joins TRBV7-2 and TRBJ2-7; there is no DNA to check the TCRdb D call of TRBD1. Germline-derived CDR1 and CDR2 are SGHTA and FQGNSA. This CDR3 contains 13 residues. The CDR3 loop reads CASSPGPNHEQYF.

The rearrangement uses TRBV7-9 and TRBJ1-1; lacking DNA, the TRBD1 call made by TCRdb goes unchecked. Germline loops: CDR1 SEHNR, CDR2 FQNEAQ (reference sequence). CDR3 length equals 12 residues. The CDR3: CASSLLPAEAFF.

The chain recombines TRBV20-1 with TRBJ1-2; TCRdb reports TRBD1, a call that lacks DNA to check it against. CDR1 is DFQATT and CDR2 is SNEGSKA in the germline V gene (reference sequence). The CDR3 is made up of 16 amino acids. The CDR3: CSAITGQSSFAHGYTF.

The J gene is TRBJ2-1, the V gene TRBV4-3; checking the TCRdb D call of TRBD2 is not possible without DNA. The CDR3 covers 14 residues. The germline V gene encodes CDR1 LGHNA and CDR2 YSLEER. The CDR3 loop is CASSQASGRDEQFF.

CDR3 region: CSVSGGTYYGYTF. The V gene is TRBV29-1, the J gene TRBJ1-2. Germline lookup yields CDR1 SQVTM and CDR2 ANQGSEA. CDR3 size: 13 residues.

The chain recombines TRBV20-1 with TRBJ2-7; absent DNA, TCRdb's TRBD1 call cannot be checked. Germline values: CDR1 DFQATT, CDR2 SNEGSKA (reference sequence). This CDR3 region has 15 residues. This CDR3 is CSAPPRTTGFYEQYF.

This chain links TRBV28 with TRBJ1-1. This CDR3 spans 15 amino acids. CDR1 MDHEN and CDR2 SYDVKM come from the germline V gene. The CDR3 loop reads CASSFPDSGGTEAFF.

The V call is TRBV6-5, the J call TRBJ2-7; TCRdb proposes TRBD1, but this gene call is untestable without DNA. Germline V gives CDR1 MNHEY, CDR2 SVGAGI. The CDR3 loop spans 14 amino acids. The CDR3 reads CASSSSGFAYEQYF.

The V call is TRBV13, the J call TRBJ2-1. This CDR3 spans 13 amino acids. The germline V gene has CDR1 PRHDT and CDR2 FYEKMQ (reference sequence). CDR3 residues: CASSVTQGNEQFF.

This chain links TRBV9 with TRBJ2-3; TCRdb lists TRBD1, though no DNA is available to test this call. The CDR3 covers 18 residues. The germline CDR1 and CDR2 sequences are SGDLS and YYNGEE. The CDR3 loop reads CASSGGPNSYVGPITQYF. The entire variable domain, with the rest obtained from reference TRBV9 and TRBJ2-3, is as follows: DSGVTQTPKHLITATGQRVTLRCSPRSGDLSVYWYQQSLDQGLQFLIQYYNGEERAKGNILERFSAQQFPDLHSELNLSSLELGDSALYFCASSGGPNSYVGPITQYFGPGTRLTVL.

The rearrangement joins TRBV4-1 to TRBJ1-5. Germline-derived CDR1 and CDR2 are MGHRA and YSYEKL. CDR3 length: 15 amino acids. Here the CDR3 reads CASSQDLGRYQPQHF.

This chain connects TRBV6-5 to TRBJ2-3; with no DNA, the TCRdb D assignment of TRBD1 cannot be verified. CDR1 is MNHEY, CDR2 SVGAGI, per germline. CDR3 size: 18 residues. CDR3 region: CASSYSGNRGISTDTQYF.

The chain carries TRBV6-5 and TRBJ2-2; TCRdb gives TRBD1 as the D gene, but with no DNA this cannot be confirmed. Germline V gene lookup returns CDR1 MNHEY and CDR2 SVGAGI. This CDR3 is built from 11 residues. The CDR3 sequence is CASDRGPELFF.

This chain joins TRBV29-1 and TRBJ2-1; the D call of TRBD2 rests on TCRdb alone, since no DNA is present to check it. The CDR3 covers 15 residues. Looked up from germline, CDR1 is SQVTM and CDR2 is ANQGSEA. CDR3 residues: CSVALERITYNEQFF.

This chain joins TRBV29-1 and TRBJ2-7; the TCRdb D gene call, TRBD1, has no DNA to confirm it. The germline V gene encodes CDR1 SQVTM and CDR2 ANQGSEA. The CDR3 spans 13 residues. CDR3 loop: CSVESGTTYEQYF.

The rearrangement joins TRBV4-1 to TRBJ2-3. CDR1 and CDR2 from the germline V gene are MGHRA and YSYEKL. The CDR3 sequence is 12 residues long. CDR3 residues: CASSQGLDTQYF.